This T cell receptor (beta chain) appears in the sequencing data of a study of blood T cell repertoires in COVID-19 (dated by TCRdb to 2018 to 2021). Context from the whole study: Samples covering the acute and convalescent phases of COVID-19 were provided by collaborators in the United States, Italy and Spain. The material from the prospective study consisted of cDNA or gDNA derived from T cells, B-cell-depleted T cells, or PBMCs. Subjects who had been exposed to COVID-19, were actively infected with it, or had recovered from it provided the deeply sampled blood TCRbeta repertoires that made up the dataset. The repertoires were released in a freely available public database intended as a resource for research on the immune response to SARS-CoV-2. The samples were drawn from two sources: the first 160 participants of the ongoing ImmuneRACE study, and fewer than 1,500 subjects contributed by 6 global collaborators. Nearly every sample came with metadata listing a de-identified subject ID, COVID-19 status, age in years and sex. Where available, HLA class I and class II types were obtained from metadata supplied by the sample provider rather than from assay-based typing.

A note on this clone: No antigen is known for it. No much larger clone is present one base from it, and per-base qualities are unavailable.

Each collaborating institution followed its own protocols to collect whole blood in K2EDTA tubes. Collaborator samples were shipped for TCRbeta analysis as frozen whole blood, isolated PBMCs, or DNA extracted from either sample type. The CDR3, from cysteine to phenylalanine, totals 15 residues. The DNA shown is the 45-base CDR3, in frame from base 1. The junction shows trimming of 5 bases on V and 0 bases on J, plus 11 bases between the germline ends. The germline V gene encodes CDR1 MNHEY and CDR2 SVGAGI. TCRbeta CDR3 regions were amplified from genomic DNA by means of the immunoSEQ Assay, a bias-controlled multiplex PCR. In the authors' own workflow: The number of nucleated cells in each sample was estimated from the amplification of reference gene primers within the assay. Sequence reads were collapsed and filtered to measure the absolute abundance of every unique TCRbeta CDR3 rearrangement. For each sample, productive Simpson clonality was calculated as the square root of Simpson's diversity index over productive rearrangements. Here the immuneACCESS table is served through TCRdb, limited to in-frame sequences with V and J called. Missing clones are a known gap in these copies; in checked studies unresolved V genes cover under half, and the rest lacks a known reason. V and J calls and clone size are copied from that table; D and trimming were computed from the DNA. This sample comprises 150,000 to 200,000 clones, approximately 90% of them detected only once. Around 1.9% of the sample comes from the top ten.

Summary of the overall study and its limitations: The quantity of clinical and demographic metadata differed by source and by participant and was supplied without curation.

Sequenced: peripheral blood. This receptor was identified in a man aged 65 to 79 with active or convalescent COVID-19. The chain employs TRBV6-5 and TRBJ1-5; perhaps TRBD1 is the D gene, with 6 bases matching. The sequenced DNA is TGTGCCAGCAGTCGAGACAGGTATAGCAATCAGCCCCAGCATTTT. Its translation is CASSRDRYSNQPQHF.